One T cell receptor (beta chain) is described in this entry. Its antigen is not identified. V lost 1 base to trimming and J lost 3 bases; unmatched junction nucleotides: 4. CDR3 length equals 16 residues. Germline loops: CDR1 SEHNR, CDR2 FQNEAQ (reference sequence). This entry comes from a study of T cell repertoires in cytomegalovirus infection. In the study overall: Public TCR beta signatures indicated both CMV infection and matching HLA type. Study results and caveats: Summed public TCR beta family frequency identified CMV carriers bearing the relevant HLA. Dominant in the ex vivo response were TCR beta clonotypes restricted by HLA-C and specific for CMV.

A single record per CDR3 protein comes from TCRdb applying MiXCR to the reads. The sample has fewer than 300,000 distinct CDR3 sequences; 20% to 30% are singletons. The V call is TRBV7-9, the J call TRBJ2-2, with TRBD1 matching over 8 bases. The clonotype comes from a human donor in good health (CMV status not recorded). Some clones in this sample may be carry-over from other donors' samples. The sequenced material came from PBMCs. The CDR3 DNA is TGTGCCAGCAGCTTAGGGGACAGGAGACACACCGGGGAGCTGTTTTTT. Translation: CASSLGDRRHTGELFF.